Following are 22 T cell receptor beta chains from one sample sequenced in a study of T cell responses to AZD1222 COVID-19 vaccine. Profiling relied on immunoSEQ multiplex PCR, and the TCRdb table lists in-frame clones only, not all of them. The repertoire holds approximately 90,000 clones, with roughly 92% as singletons. Source: peripheral blood, taken on day 0 of AZD1222 vaccination. These receptors were taken from an adult in good health.

V gene TRBV3-1 (or the pseudogene TRBV3-2) combines with J gene TRBJ1-2, with D perhaps matching TRBD1 (6 bases). V lost 3 bases and J 8 bases, leaving 19 bases between the germline ends. This CDR3 comprises 15 residues. Germline V gives CDR1 LGHDT, CDR2 YNNKEL (reference sequence). Here the CDR3 DNA reads TGTGCCAGCAGCCACCCCAGGGGCCACGAGGGGGGCTACACCTTC. Protein product: CASSHPRGHEGGYTF.

The chain is built from TRBV6-5 and TRBJ1-1; D is undetermined. From germline, CDR1 is MNHEY and CDR2 SVGAGI. The CDR3 contains 15 residues. V lost 2 bases, J lost 5 bases, and 15 bases lay in between. CDR3 in DNA: TGTGCCAGCAGTTACAGAATGACGGGTGGAACTGAAGCTTTCTTT. Residues: CASSYRMTGGTEAFF.

The chain recombines TRBV6-5 with TRBJ1-4, with D tentatively TRBD1 (6 bases). This CDR3 region has 15 residues. Germline V gene data show CDR1 as MNHEY and CDR2 as SVGAGI. V was pared by 0 bases and J by 9 bases, with 14 bases between. The CDR3 region is CASSYSWAGEKKLFF. The CDR3 DNA reads TGTGCCAGCAGTTACTCGTGGGCAGGGGAAAAAAAACTGTTTTTT.

This chain links TRBV30 with TRBJ1-1; the D is unclear. This CDR3 comprises 15 residues. With 0 bases removed from V and 7 bases from J, the gap between germline ends came to 18 bases. Looked up from germline, CDR1 is GTSNPN and CDR2 is SVGIG (reference sequence). CDR3 residues: CAWSVLGGYGGEAFF. The CDR3 region has the DNA TGTGCCTGGAGTGTACTGGGAGGGTACGGCGGTGAAGCTTTCTTT.

The rearrangement uses TRBV2 and TRBJ2-2; TRBD1 agrees at 10 bases. CDR3 size: 16 residues. Germline loops: CDR1 SNHLY, CDR2 FYNNEI. V shed 6 bases and J 5 bases; nucleotides not matched to a gene: 9. The CDR3 sequence is CASSLSPGQGTGELFF. CDR3 nucleotide sequence: TGTGCCAGCAGCCTCAGTCCGGGACAGGGGACCGGGGAGCTGTTTTTT.

On this clone itself: The DNA is omitted, as the CDR3 cannot be located on it reliably, and the CDR3 follows TCRdb's listing. CDR3: CASGSLPSEIRSIF. The chain has TRBV12-5 and TRBJ2-3. CDR1 is LGHNT and CDR2 is FRNRAP in the germline V gene. The CDR3 comprises 14 residues, both ends counted.

Concerning this clone: A much larger clone lies a single base off, so this may be a read error. The rearrangement links TRBV2 to TRBJ1-5; no firm D call. The CDR3 totals 12 residues. Germline V CDR1 and CDR2: SNHLY, FYNNEI. Trimming cost V 7 bases and J 4 bases, with 8 bases left between them. The CDR3 here is CASTGGNQPQHF. CDR3 sequence (DNA): TGTGCCAGCACAGGAGGGAATCAGCCCCAGCATTTT.

The chain uses TRBV20-1 and TRBJ1-2, with D hard to call. From germline, CDR1 is DFQATT and CDR2 SNEGSKA (reference sequence). This CDR3 spans 10 amino acids. V was pared by 3 bases and J by 8 bases, with 7 bases between. The CDR3 sequence is CSARGLGYTF. CDR3 sequence (DNA): TGCAGTGCTAGGGGTCTCGGCTACACCTTC.

This chain links TRBV6-2 or TRBV6-3 with TRBJ2-3, with a tentative D call TRBD2 (6 bases). The CDR3 is 17 residues long. From germline, CDR1 is MNHEY and CDR2 SVGEGT. Trimming took 6 bases from V and 2 from J, leaving 21 bases between them. Here the CDR3 reads CASSYTGTPSSTDTQYF. Here the CDR3 DNA reads TGTGCCAGCAGCTATACCGGGACTCCCTCCTCCACAGATACGCAGTATTTT.

On this clone: Germline and junction disagree at one end, which may indicate a read error. The chain recombines TRBV7-7 with TRBJ1-1; D remains ambiguous. Germline-derived CDR1 and CDR2 are SSHAT and FNYEAQ (reference sequence). This CDR3 spans 13 amino acids. The CDR3 loop reads CASSLALNTEAFF. DNA of the CDR3: TGTGCTAGCAGCCTAGCCTTGAACACTGAAGCTTTCTTT.

This clone has only one observation. The J gene is TRBJ2-1, the V gene TRBV7-9; 13 bases are shared with TRBD2. V lost 5 bases to trimming and J lost 7 bases; unmatched junction nucleotides: 14. Germline assignment: CDR1 SEHNR and CDR2 FQNEAQ (reference sequence). The CDR3 contains 18 residues. The CDR3 here is CASSLHLGGTSGENEQFF. CDR3 nucleotide sequence: TGTGCCAGCAGCCTCCACCTGGGAGGGACTAGCGGGGAGAATGAGCAGTTCTTC.

Details on this clone: Other DNA variants within this sample encode the same CDR3. The V gene is TRBV5-1, the J gene TRBJ1-3, with D unclear. V was shortened by 0 bases and J by 1 base, with 8 bases between the two germline ends. The CDR3 loop spans 15 amino acids. Per the germline V gene, CDR1 is SGHRS and CDR2 is YFSETQ. The CDR3 sequence is CASSLGGVSGNTIYF. For the CDR3, the DNA is TGCGCCAGCAGCTTGGGTGGGGTGTCTGGAAACACCATATATTTT.

The rearrangement links TRBV6-1 to TRBJ1-5; D call uncertain. This CDR3 has 14 amino acids. V was clipped by 0 bases and J by 9 bases, with 12 bases between them. Germline lookup yields CDR1 MNHNS and CDR2 SASEGT. The CDR3 protein is CASSEATFAGPQHF. For the CDR3, the DNA is TGTGCCAGCAGTGAAGCGACGTTTGCGGGGCCCCAGCATTTT.

CDR3 sequence: CASSAGYNTGELFF. The DNA of the CDR3 is TGCGCCAGCAGCGCTGGATATAACACCGGGGAGCTGTTTTTT. The chain links TRBV5-1 to TRBJ2-2; D is ambiguous. This CDR3 is built from 14 residues. Germline CDR1 is SGHRS and CDR2 is YFSETQ. Deletions cut 4 bases from V and 2 bases from J, with 9 bases between.

The chain links TRBV12-3 or TRBV12-4 to TRBJ1-4, with TRBD1 matching over 7 bases. With 8 bases clipped from V and 8 bases from J, the junction kept 8 bases outside the gene matches. The CDR3 has 13 residues. DNA of the CDR3: TGTGCCAGCGGGGAGGGGGCTTACGAAAAACTGTTTTTT. Translated: CASGEGAYEKLFF.

V usage is TRBV24-1 and J usage is TRBJ2-1, with no clear D. This CDR3 comprises 12 residues. The ends were cut back, 4 bases at V and 10 bases at J, with 10 bases in the middle. CDR1 is KGHDR and CDR2 is SFDVKD in the germline V gene. CDR3 amino acids: CATSELAGEQFF. CDR3 bases: TGTGCCACCAGTGAATTAGCCGGCGAGCAGTTCTTC.

This clone was picked up a small number of times. This chain connects TRBV29-1 to TRBJ2-2; D might be TRBD1 or TRBD2, each matching 5 bases. In germline, CDR1 is SQVTM, CDR2 ANQGSEA. Trimming stripped 4 bases from V and 6 bases from J, with 9 bases between. The CDR3 sequence is 12 residues long. CDR3 residues: CSVAQGPGELFF. CDR3 coding DNA: TGCAGCGTTGCTCAGGGACCCGGGGAGCTGTTTTTT.

This clone was picked up a small number of times. The J gene is TRBJ1-1, the V gene TRBV30, with a tentative D call TRBD1 (5 bases). This CDR3 has 15 amino acids. V was trimmed by 0 bases and J by 5 bases, leaving 16 bases between them. Germline V lookup: CDR1 GTSNPN, CDR2 SVGIG (reference sequence). The DNA of the CDR3 is TGTGCCTGGAGTGTACGAGGCAGGGAGGTGACTGAAGCTTTCTTT. The encoded protein is CAWSVRGREVTEAFF.

The V and J genes are TRBV3-1 (or the pseudogene TRBV3-2) and TRBJ1-2; no clear D gene. The V end was cut by 1 base, the J end by 1 base, with 1 base between. CDR1 and CDR2 from the germline V gene are LGHDT and YNNKEL (reference sequence). The CDR3 covers 12 residues. CDR3 DNA sequence: TGTGCCAGCAGCCAAGTTAACTATGGCTACACCTTC. It translates to CASSQVNYGYTF.

This chain uses TRBV6-5 with TRBJ1-2, with D maybe TRBD1 (5 bases). CDR1 is MNHEY, CDR2 SVGAGI, per germline. The V and J ends lost 8 bases and 1 base respectively, with 17 bases between them. The CDR3 sequence is 15 residues long. The DNA of the CDR3 is TGTGCCAGCTCCCCCCACGGGGGAGTTAACTATGGCTACACCTTC. Amino acids: CASSPHGGVNYGYTF.

The rearrangement links TRBV28 to TRBJ1-3; the D gene is possibly TRBD1 (5 bases). Germline V gene data show CDR1 as MDHEN and CDR2 as SYDVKM. The CDR3 is made up of 16 amino acids. V lost 6 bases, J lost 0 bases, and 15 bases lay in between. This CDR3 reads CASRAPGLYSGNTIYF. CDR3 in DNA: TGTGCCAGCAGGGCCCCAGGGTTATACTCTGGAAACACCATATATTTT.

The J gene is TRBJ2-7, the V gene TRBV7-2; D may be TRBD2 (5 bases). CDR1 and CDR2 (germline): SGHTA, FQGNSA. Trimming stripped 5 bases from V and 2 bases from J, with 10 bases between. This CDR3 contains 13 residues. This CDR3 is CASSPGVTYEQYF. The CDR3 DNA is TGTGCCAGCAGCCCCGGGGTAACCTACGAGCAGTACTTC.